This T cell receptor beta chain was obtained from a study of blood T cell repertoires in COVID-19. Those enrolled, adults aged roughly 18 to 100 years, came from about two dozen US areas. Allocation to cohorts depended on clinical history reported by the participants. The CDR3 contains 16 residues. With 4 bases clipped from V and 5 bases from J, the junction kept 8 bases outside the gene matches. Germline values: CDR1 KGHDR, CDR2 SFDVKD. Authors' processing steps: Amplification with reference gene primers provided the estimates of nucleated cell counts. Measured with immunoSEQ multiplex PCR; TCRdb has only the in-frame clones, and not every one. V and J calls and clone size are as listed in that table; D and trimming were resolved from the DNA. The sample shows more than 200,000 clones, nearly 90% of them seen only once.

The J gene is TRBJ2-1, the V gene TRBV24-1, with 9 bases identical to TRBD2. Material: PBMCs or T cells enriched from blood (not recorded which). This receptor was obtained from a man aged 25 to 40 who had recovered from COVID-19. As DNA, the CDR3 is TGTGCCACCAGTGACCCCGTGGTAGCGGGGGACAATGAGCAGTTCTTC. Translating it yields CATSDPVVAGDNEQFF.